These T cell receptor beta chains were read from a single sample in a study of blood T cell repertoires in COVID-19. The repertoire was sequenced with immunoSEQ multiplex PCR; TCRdb's copy has only in-frame clones and lacks some. The sample lists roughly 250,000 clones, roughly 93% seen once, with about 2.1% in the top ten. The sample taken for sequencing was PBMCs or T cells enriched from blood (not recorded which). These receptors were collected from a middle-aged woman with acute COVID-19. Both conserved end residues are part of each CDR3. Each record gives: clone size, V gene, J gene, D gene, CDR3 DNA, CDR3 protein. D genes are given only for firm matches. Only part of the rows carry a size: once, few, many, or a class if the clone is expanded.

abundance: NA
v_gene: TRBV7-2
j_gene: TRBJ1-1
d_gene: NA
CDR3nt: TGTGCCAGCAGCCCCGGGAACACCCCTGAAGCTTTCTTT
CDR3aa: CASSPGNTPEAFF

abundance: NA
v_gene: TRBV11-1
j_gene: TRBJ2-7
d_gene: NA
CDR3nt: TGTGCCAGCAGCTTAGGTCGTCTCGTGTCCTACGAGCAGTACTTC
CDR3aa: CASSLGRLVSYEQYF

abundance: NA
v_gene: TRBV9
j_gene: TRBJ2-7
d_gene: TRBD2
CDR3nt: TGTGCCAGCAGCGTAGGATCCAGCGGGGGCCCCTACGAGCAGTACTTC
CDR3aa: CASSVGSSGGPYEQYF

abundance: once
v_gene: TRBV15
j_gene: TRBJ2-1
d_gene: NA
CDR3nt: TGTGCCACCAGCAGTCGTGGACAGTTAACCTACAATGAGCAGTTCTTC
CDR3aa: CATSSRGQLTYNEQFF

abundance: once
v_gene: TRBV5-4
j_gene: TRBJ1-1
d_gene: NA
CDR3nt: TGTGCCAGCAGCTCCACCCCGGGGGTGACCACTGAAGCTTTCTTT
CDR3aa: CASSSTPGVTTEAFF

abundance: NA
v_gene: TRBV30
j_gene: TRBJ1-5
d_gene: NA
CDR3nt: TGTGCCTGGAGTGTAGATACAGGAGACAATCAGCCCCAGCATTTT
CDR3aa: CAWSVDTGDNQPQHF

abundance: once
v_gene: TRBV5-1
j_gene: TRBJ2-7
d_gene: TRBD2
CDR3nt: TGCGCCAGCAGCATCGGGACTAGCGGGGGGGTAGCCTACGAGCAGTACTTC
CDR3aa: CASSIGTSGGVAYEQYF

abundance: once
v_gene: TRBV18
j_gene: TRBJ2-5
d_gene: TRBD2
CDR3nt: TGTGCCAGCTCACTAAGCGGGGCTGAGACCCAGTACTTC
CDR3aa: CASSLSGAETQYF

abundance: NA
v_gene: TRBV18
j_gene: TRBJ1-2
d_gene: NA
CDR3nt: TGTGCCAGCTCGCCCCCCCGGGAGGGAGGCTATGGCTACACCTTC
CDR3aa: CASSPPREGGYGYTF

abundance: NA
v_gene: TRBV5-6
j_gene: TRBJ1-2
d_gene: TRBD1
CDR3nt: TGTGCCAGCAGCTTAGACTCGACAGGGGGCGGCTACACCTTC
CDR3aa: CASSLDSTGGGYTF

abundance: NA
v_gene: TRBV29-1
j_gene: TRBJ2-1
d_gene: TRBD2
CDR3nt: TGCAGCGTGAGCCTTTCCGGGACTAGCGGGAGGAATGAGCAGTTCTTC
CDR3aa: CSVSLSGTSGRNEQFF

abundance: NA
v_gene: TRBV9
j_gene: TRBJ2-2
d_gene: TRBD2
CDR3nt: TGTGCCAGCAGCGTAGGCCCGACTAGCGGGACTACCGGGGAGCTGTTTTTT
CDR3aa: CASSVGPTSGTTGELFF

abundance: NA
v_gene: TRBV4-3
j_gene: TRBJ2-5
d_gene: TRBD2
CDR3nt: TGCGCCAGCAGCCAAGATTGGTCGGGGAGCGGGAGATCAGAGACCCAGTACTTC
CDR3aa: CASSQDWSGSGRSETQYF

abundance: NA
v_gene: TRBV2
j_gene: TRBJ2-5
d_gene: TRBD2
CDR3nt: TGTGCCAGCAGTTCTAAAGGGACTAGCCTAGAGACCCAGTACTTC
CDR3aa: CASSSKGTSLETQYF

abundance: NA
v_gene: TRBV6-2/TRBV6-3
j_gene: TRBJ1-2
d_gene: TRBD1
CDR3nt: TGTGCCAGCAGTAGATCGGGACAGAACTATGGCTACACCTTC
CDR3aa: CASSRSGQNYGYTF

abundance: NA
v_gene: TRBV28
j_gene: TRBJ1-2
d_gene: NA
CDR3nt: TGTGCCAGCAGTTTCTCGGGGGGCCTCGGGGGCTACACCTTC
CDR3aa: CASSFSGGLGGYTF

abundance: NA
v_gene: TRBV9
j_gene: TRBJ2-5
d_gene: NA
CDR3nt: TGTGCCAGCAGCGTAGTCGGCACTACAGGGGAGACCCAGTACTTC
CDR3aa: CASSVVGTTGETQYF

abundance: NA
v_gene: TRBV12-3/TRBV12-4
j_gene: TRBJ2-3
d_gene: NA
CDR3nt: TGTGCCAGCAGTTTAGTCTCGGGGGATACGCAGTATTTT
CDR3aa: CASSLVSGDTQYF

abundance: NA
v_gene: TRBV7-9
j_gene: TRBJ2-1
d_gene: NA
CDR3nt: TGTGCCAGCAGCTTAGTTACGCGCAGGGTGGTATATCATGAGCAGTTCTTC
CDR3aa: CASSLVTRRVVYHEQFF

abundance: once
v_gene: TRBV15
j_gene: TRBJ2-2
d_gene: NA
CDR3nt: TGTGCCACCAGCAGAGATTTAGTCGGCGGGGAGCTGTTTTTT
CDR3aa: CATSRDLVGGELFF

abundance: NA
v_gene: TRBV6-5
j_gene: TRBJ2-5
d_gene: TRBD2
CDR3nt: TGTGCCAGCAGAATCAGCGGGAGAGAGACCCAGTACTTC
CDR3aa: CASRISGRETQYF

abundance: NA
v_gene: TRBV2
j_gene: TRBJ1-1
d_gene: TRBD1
CDR3nt: TGTGCCAGCAGGCCGGACAGGGAGAACACTGAAGCTTTCTTT
CDR3aa: CASRPDRENTEAFF

abundance: NA
v_gene: TRBV12-5
j_gene: TRBJ1-3
d_gene: TRBD1
CDR3nt: TGTGCTAGTGGTTCGGGACAGGGTTCCGGAAACACCATATATTTT
CDR3aa: CASGSGQGSGNTIYF

abundance: NA
v_gene: TRBV23-1
j_gene: TRBJ1-1
d_gene: NA
CDR3nt: TGCGCCAGCAGTCAGCGAACAGGGAAGAACACTGAAGCTTTCTTT
CDR3aa: CASSQRTGKNTEAFF